Below are 28 T cell receptor beta chains sequenced from a single sample in a study of regulatory dendritic cells for organ transplantation. Method: immunoSEQ multiplex PCR; TCRdb's copy keeps in-frame clones and lacks some. Here the sample spans over 10,000 clones, around three quarters being singletons. The antigens these receptors bind are not known. Allogeneic regulatory or mature dendritic cells were co-cultured for 4 to 6 days with CFSE-labeled sorted T cells at 1:10. The sample consisted of naive CD4+ T cells from blood cultured with regulatory dendritic cells. Subset defined: CD45RA+ naive T cells. These receptors all stem from a human donor in good health.

The chain links TRBV5-1 to TRBJ2-7; 7 nucleotides align to TRBD1. Germline V gene data show CDR1 as SGHRS and CDR2 as YFSETQ. With V trimmed by 4 bases and J by 1 base, 5 bases remained unmatched. There are 14 residues in the CDR3. CDR3 loop: CASSQPGQSYEQYF. The CDR3, as DNA: TGCGCCAGCAGCCAACCGGGACAGTCCTACGAGCAGTACTTC. The complete variable domain, with remaining parts taken from reference TRBV5-1 and TRBJ2-7, reads KAGVTQTPRYLIKTRGQQVTLSCSPISGHRSVSWYQQTPGQGLQFLFEYFSETQRNKGNFPGRFSGRQFSNSRSEMNVSTLELGDSALYLCASSQPGQSYEQYFGPGTRLTVT.

This clone occurred a few times. This chain links TRBV10-3 with TRBJ1-5; the D is unclear. Germline assignment: CDR1 ENHRY and CDR2 SYGVKD. The CDR3 extends over 15 amino acids. With 4 bases removed from V and 1 base from J, the gap between germline ends came to 11 bases. The CDR3 DNA is TGTGCCATCAGTGGCGGTAGTGACAGCAATCAGCCCCAGCATTTT. As protein: CAISGGSDSNQPQHF.

This sequence joins TRBV27 and TRBJ2-3; maybe TRBD2 (7 bases). From germline, CDR1 is MNHEY and CDR2 SMNVEV (reference sequence). Trimming cost V 6 bases and J 4 bases, with 17 bases left between them. CDR3 length: 15 amino acids. CDR3 sequence (DNA): TGTGCCAGCAGAGATGGACGGGGGGCCCCAGATACGCAGTATTTT. It yields the protein CASRDGRGAPDTQYF.

The chain employs TRBV2 and TRBJ2-7, with a possible D match to TRBD1 (5 bases). The V and J ends lost 7 bases and 0 bases respectively, with 16 bases between them. Germline CDR1 reads SNHLY; CDR2 reads FYNNEI. The CDR3 is 15 residues long. The CDR3 DNA reads TGTGCCAGCACCCCGGACACCAGGAGCTCCTACGAGCAGTACTTC. Protein product: CASTPDTRSSYEQYF.

This sequence joins TRBV10-3 and TRBJ1-1; 10 bases match TRBD1. After removal of 5 bases from V and 3 bases from J, the junction contained 6 bases not matched to a gene. Germline loops: CDR1 ENHRY, CDR2 SYGVKD. The CDR3 sequence is 15 residues long. The CDR3 region is CAISTKGTGDTEAFF. DNA of the CDR3: TGTGCCATCAGTACTAAAGGGACAGGGGACACTGAAGCTTTCTTT.

As DNA, the CDR3 is TGCAGCGTGGGGAAATGGGGGGGAAGGTACCAAGAGACCCAGTACTTC. This sequence encodes CSVGKWGGRYQETQYF. V is TRBV29-1 and J is TRBJ2-5; 7 bases agree with TRBD2. Per the germline V gene, CDR1 is SQVTM and CDR2 is ANQGSEA. There are 16 residues in the CDR3. Trimming cost V 6 bases and J 0 bases; bases outside gene matches: 13.

The rearrangement joins TRBV27 to TRBJ2-2; 7 bases map to TRBD1. Germline V CDR1 and CDR2: MNHEY, SMNVEV (reference sequence). The CDR3 is 18 residues long. Trimming took 4 bases from V and 0 from J; bases not matched to a gene: 11. CDR3 bases: TGTGCCAGCAGTTCCGTTGGCAGGGGGTTCGCGAACACCGGGGAGCTGTTTTTT. This gives the protein CASSSVGRGFANTGELFF.

The chain recombines TRBV5-1 with TRBJ2-5; TRBD2 aligns across 7 bases. V shed 2 bases and J 4 bases; nucleotides not matched to a gene: 2. This CDR3 has 13 residues. Germline V CDR1 and CDR2: SGHRS, YFSETQ. The CDR3 bases are TGCGCCAGCAGCTTAGGCGGGGGAGAGACCCAGTACTTC. This translates into CASSLGGGETQYF.

This rearrangement joins TRBV5-1 to TRBJ1-3; D perhaps matches TRBD1 (6 bases). This CDR3 comprises 14 residues. V was clipped by 3 bases and J by 0 bases, with 7 bases between them. Germline V gene sequence: CDR1 SGHRS, CDR2 YFSETQ. Here the CDR3 DNA reads TGCGCCAGCAGCTCCAGGGGCTCTGGAAACACCATATATTTT. Translation: CASSSRGSGNTIYF.

This clone has a handful of counts. The V gene is TRBV19, the J gene TRBJ1-5; 8 bases line up with TRBD1. Germline loops: CDR1 LNHDA, CDR2 SQIVND (reference sequence). The CDR3 runs to 13 residues. V dropped 3 bases and J dropped 7; count of bases not matched to a gene: 2. CDR3 coding DNA: TGTGCCAGTAGTATGGACAGGGAGCAGCCCCAGCATTTT. Translated, it gives CASSMDREQPQHF.

The chain has TRBV28 and TRBJ1-6, with D unresolved. The germline CDR1 and CDR2 sequences are MDHEN and SYDVKM. The CDR3 consists of 14 residues. Deletions cut 2 bases from V and 5 bases from J, with 7 bases between. The CDR3 coding sequence is TGTGCCAGCAGTTTACCGGGGAATAATTCACCCCTCCACTTT. Encoded protein: CASSLPGNNSPLHF. The full variable domain, in which reference TRBV28 and TRBJ1-6 provide the parts outside the CDR3, is DVKVTQSSRYLVKRTGEKVFLECVQDMDHENMFWYRQDPGLGLRLIYFSYDVKMKEKGDIPEGYSVSREKKERFSLILESASTNQTSMYLCASSLPGNNSPLHFGNGTRLTVT.

This chain links TRBV2 with TRBJ1-2, with a weak D call TRBD1 (6 bases). V lost 6 bases to trimming and J lost 5 bases, with 19 bases between them. Per the germline V gene, CDR1 is SNHLY and CDR2 is FYNNEI. CDR3 length equals 15 residues. CDR3 residues: CASRPPEAGVYGYTF. The DNA for the CDR3 is TGTGCCAGCAGACCCCCGGAAGCAGGGGTTTATGGCTACACCTTC.

A few counts support this clone. The chain recombines TRBV6-4 with TRBJ1-2; D unclear. V lost 2 bases and J lost 8, with 9 bases in between. The CDR3 contains 12 residues. From germline, CDR1 is MRHNA and CDR2 SNTAGT. CDR3 sequence: CASSDPSLGYTF. The CDR3 region has the DNA TGTGCCAGCAGTGACCCTAGTTTGGGCTACACCTTC.

J is TRBJ1-1 and V is TRBV5-4; D may be TRBD1 (6 bases). V was cut by 5 bases and J by 0 bases, with 14 bases left in between. This CDR3 contains 15 residues. Germline V gives CDR1 SGHNT, CDR2 YYREEE (reference sequence). The chain's CDR3 is CASRRYREMNTEAFF. CDR3 in DNA: TGTGCCAGCAGGCGATACAGGGAAATGAACACTGAAGCTTTCTTT.

This clone was found a few times. The chain combines TRBV5-1 with TRBJ1-3; 7 nucleotides agree with TRBD1. Trimming cost V 4 bases and J 0 bases; bases outside gene matches: 4. The CDR3 loop spans 15 amino acids. Germline loops: CDR1 SGHRS, CDR2 YFSETQ. Here the CDR3 reads CASSVTGNSGNTIYF. CDR3 in DNA: TGCGCCAGCAGCGTGACAGGGAACTCTGGAAACACCATATATTTT.

CDR3 sequence: CASMATGGWNEQFF. The CDR3 DNA follows: TGTGCCAGTATGGCGACAGGGGGCTGGAATGAGCAGTTCTTC. This rearrangement joins TRBV19 to TRBJ2-1, with TRBD1 matching over 10 bases. Looked up from germline, CDR1 is LNHDA and CDR2 is SQIVND (reference sequence). This CDR3 spans 14 amino acids. V shed 7 bases and J 7 bases; nucleotides not matched to a gene: 7.

The genes are TRBV4-3 and TRBJ1-2; 8 nucleotides align to TRBD1. Germline V lookup: CDR1 LGHNA, CDR2 YSLEER. The CDR3 is 15 residues long. V gave up 4 bases and J gave up 2 bases; unmatched junction bases: 6. Written as DNA, the CDR3 is TGCGCCAGCAGCCGAGCAGGGGGCGAGAACTATGGCTACACCTTC. This encodes CASSRAGGENYGYTF.

The chain has TRBV18 and TRBJ1-2; 9 nucleotides agree with TRBD1. The CDR3 covers 15 residues. The germline V gene has CDR1 KGHSH and CDR2 LQKENI. The junction had 7 bases not matched to a gene; V was cut back by 4 bases and J by 4 bases. CDR3 region: CASSRTGDGSYGYTF. The CDR3, as DNA: TGTGCCAGCTCACGGACAGGGGACGGTAGCTATGGCTACACCTTC.

This clone was observed a single time. This chain connects TRBV7-2 to TRBJ2-1; D possibly corresponds to TRBD1 (5 bases). CDR1 and CDR2 (germline): SGHTA, FQGNSA. Trimming pared 3 bases from V and 8 bases from J, leaving 17 bases between. The CDR3 is made up of 15 amino acids. The CDR3 nucleotides are TGTGCCAGCAGCTTGGCAGGGCCAACCGGTGATGAGCAGTTCTTC. Amino acids: CASSLAGPTGDEQFF.

The rearrangement links TRBV5-1 to TRBJ2-1, with 10 nucleotides matching TRBD2. V shed 2 bases and J 7 bases; nucleotides not matched to a gene: 6. Germline loops: CDR1 SGHRS, CDR2 YFSETQ. This CDR3 contains 15 residues. CDR3 amino acids: CASSLRPSGGNEQFF. CDR3 sequence (DNA): TGCGCCAGCAGCTTAAGGCCTAGCGGGGGAAATGAGCAGTTCTTC.

The CDR3 region has the DNA TGTGCCAGCCGGGACAGGGGCCAATTGAGGGGCTACACCTTC. Residues: CASRDRGQLRGYTF. The chain employs TRBV19 and TRBJ1-2; 10 nucleotides line up with TRBD1. The CDR3 covers 14 residues. Germline loops: CDR1 LNHDA, CDR2 SQIVND (reference sequence). The trim removed 9 bases at V and 8 bases at J, leaving 12 bases unmatched.

The rearrangement joins TRBV6-5 to TRBJ2-5; TRBD1 is a possible D gene (5 bases). Germline lookup yields CDR1 MNHEY and CDR2 SVGAGI. Trimming took off 1 base at V and 2 bases at J, with 11 bases between the two ends. This CDR3 contains 15 residues. The CDR3 protein is CASSYYGQGQETQYF. The DNA of the CDR3 is TGTGCCAGCAGTTACTACGGACAAGGGCAAGAGACCCAGTACTTC.

This chain connects TRBV6-1 to TRBJ2-7, with 7 bases aligning to TRBD1. With V trimmed by 7 bases and J by 7 bases, 13 bases remained unmatched. The CDR3 has 14 residues. Germline loops: CDR1 MNHNS, CDR2 SASEGT. The CDR3 here is CASTFRDSGVEQYF. CDR3 DNA: TGTGCCAGCACCTTTAGGGACAGCGGTGTAGAGCAGTACTTC.

V usage is TRBV6-5 and J usage is TRBJ2-1; TRBD1 matches 9 bases. J gave up 7 bases and V 7 bases, and 8 bases lay outside the gene matches. Germline V gene sequence: CDR1 MNHEY, CDR2 SVGAGI. There are 14 residues in the CDR3. This CDR3 is CASIPPGQGNEQFF. The CDR3 DNA follows: TGTGCCAGCATCCCACCGGGACAGGGAAATGAGCAGTTCTTC.

On this clone itself: An end of the junction differs from the germline gene, which may be a read error. CDR3 DNA sequence: TGTGCCAGCAGTGAATACACGGACAGTGTAAGATTT. This codes for CASSEYTDSVRF. The chain uses TRBV2 and TRBJ1-4; possible D gene TRBD1, 6 bases. Germline V lookup: CDR1 SNHLY, CDR2 FYNNEI. The CDR3 is 12 residues long. The complete variable domain, with remaining parts taken from reference TRBV2 and TRBJ1-4, reads EPEVTQTPSHQVTQMGQEVILRCVPISNHLYFYWYRQILGQKVEFLVSFYNNEISEKSEIFDDQFSVERPDGSNFTLKIRSTKLEDSAMYFCASSEYTDSVRFGSGTQLSVL.

J is TRBJ1-6 and V is TRBV6-1, with 8 bases identical to TRBD1. V trimming: 6 bases; J trimming: 5 bases; junction bases outside the gene matches: 6. The CDR3 runs to 15 residues. The germline V gene encodes CDR1 MNHNS and CDR2 SASEGT. The CDR3 nucleotides read TGTGCCAGCAGCAGCAGGGGGCTCGATAATTCACCCCTCCACTTT. Translating gives CASSSRGLDNSPLHF.

CDR3: CASSTGGRETQYF. The CDR3 DNA follows: TGTGCCAGCAGCACGGGGGGGCGGGAGACCCAGTACTTC. The V gene is TRBV2, the J gene TRBJ2-5; 8 bases align to TRBD2. The CDR3 runs to 13 residues. CDR1 is SNHLY, CDR2 FYNNEI, per germline. Trimming removed 6 bases from V and 5 bases from J; junction bases left unmatched: 5.

The chain employs TRBV5-4 and TRBJ1-6; D unclear. The germline CDR1 and CDR2 sequences are SGHNT and YYREEE (reference sequence). The V and J ends lost 3 bases and 0 bases respectively, with 10 bases between them. The CDR3 runs 16 residues. CDR3 coding DNA: TGTGCCAGCAGCTACGGGTCCAGCTCCTATAATTCACCCCTCCACTTT. Translating it yields CASSYGSSSYNSPLHF.